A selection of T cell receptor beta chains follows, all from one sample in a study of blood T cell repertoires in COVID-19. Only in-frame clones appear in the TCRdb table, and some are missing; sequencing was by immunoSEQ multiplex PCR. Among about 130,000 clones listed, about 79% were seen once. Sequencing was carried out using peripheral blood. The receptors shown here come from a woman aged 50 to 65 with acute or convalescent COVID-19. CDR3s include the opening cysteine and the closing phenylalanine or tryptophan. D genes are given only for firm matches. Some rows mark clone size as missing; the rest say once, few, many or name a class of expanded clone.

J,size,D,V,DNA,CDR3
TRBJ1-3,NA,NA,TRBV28,TGTGCCAGCCTAAGACAGCTCTCTGGAAACACCATATATTTT,CASLRQLSGNTIYF
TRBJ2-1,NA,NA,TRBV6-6,TGTGCCAGCAGTTACAAAGACTGGGTACACAATGAGCAGTTCTTC,CASSYKDWVHNEQFF
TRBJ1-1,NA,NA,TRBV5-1,TGCGCCAGCAGCGAGGGGACACCGAACACTGAAGCTTTCTTT,CASSEGTPNTEAFF
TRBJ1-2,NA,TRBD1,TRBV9,TGTGCCAGCAGCGTCGGACAGGGCGGCTATGGCTACACCTTC,CASSVGQGGYGYTF
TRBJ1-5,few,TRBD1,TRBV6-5,TGTGCCAGCACTAGACAGGGGATAAGCAATCAGCCCCAGCATTTT,CASTRQGISNQPQHF
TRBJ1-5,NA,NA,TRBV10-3,TGTGCCATCAGTGAGGAACAGAGCCAGCCCCAGCATTTT,CAISEEQSQPQHF
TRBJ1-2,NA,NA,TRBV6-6,TGTGCCAGCAGTCCCGCGGGGCAGGGAGCTAACTATGGCTACACCTTC,CASSPAGQGANYGYTF
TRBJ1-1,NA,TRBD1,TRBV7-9,TGTGCCAGCAGCTTGAGACAGGGGGTTTCTGAAGCTTTCTTT,CASSLRQGVSEAFF
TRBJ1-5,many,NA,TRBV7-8,TGTGCCAGCAGCCCAGGACGGGGTCCAGATGGCAATCAGCCCCAGCATTTT,CASSPGRGPDGNQPQHF
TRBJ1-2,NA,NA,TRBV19,TGTGCCAGTAGTATAGCGGCGGGTGGCTATGGCTACACCTTC,CASSIAAGGYGYTF
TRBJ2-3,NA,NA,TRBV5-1,TGCGCCAGCAGCTTGGGACCCAGCGGACCTAGCACAGATACGCAGTATTTT,CASSLGPSGPSTDTQYF
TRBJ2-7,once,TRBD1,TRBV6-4,TGTGCCAGCAGTGACTGGGACAGGGCCTCCTACGAGCAGTACTTC,CASSDWDRASYEQYF
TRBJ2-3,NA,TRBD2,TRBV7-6,TGTGCCAGCAGCTTACTAGCGGGGGACTCCACAGATACGCAGTATTTT,CASSLLAGDSTDTQYF
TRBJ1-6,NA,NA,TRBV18,TGTGCCAGCTCACCACTTCAGGGGAAGGGATCACCCCTCCACTTT,CASSPLQGKGSPLHF
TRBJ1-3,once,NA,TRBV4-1,TGCGCCAGCAGCCTCCCGGGGGAAATTCCTGGAAACACCATATATTTT,CASSLPGEIPGNTIYF
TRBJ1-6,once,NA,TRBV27,TGTGCCAGCAGTTGGCAGGGTAATTCACCCCTCCACTTT,CASSWQGNSPLHF
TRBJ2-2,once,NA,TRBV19,TGTGCCAGTAGTATAATTCAGACCGGACAGACCACCGGGGAGCTGTTTTTT,CASSIIQTGQTTGELFF
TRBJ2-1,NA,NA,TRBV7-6,TGTGCCAGCAGCTTAATCAGGGAGGTTGGTGAGCAGTTCTTC,CASSLIREVGEQFF
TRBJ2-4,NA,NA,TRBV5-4,TGTGCCAGCAGCGATCGACAGGAGCTAGCCAAAAACATTCAGTACTTC,CASSDRQELAKNIQYF
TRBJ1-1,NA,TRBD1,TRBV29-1,TGCAGCTTACGGGACAGTCACACTGAAGCTTTCTTT,CSLRDSHTEAFF
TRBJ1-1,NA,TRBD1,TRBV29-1,TGCAGCGTTTTTCCAGGGGGCCTCATGAACACTGAAGCTTTCTTT,CSVFPGGLMNTEAFF